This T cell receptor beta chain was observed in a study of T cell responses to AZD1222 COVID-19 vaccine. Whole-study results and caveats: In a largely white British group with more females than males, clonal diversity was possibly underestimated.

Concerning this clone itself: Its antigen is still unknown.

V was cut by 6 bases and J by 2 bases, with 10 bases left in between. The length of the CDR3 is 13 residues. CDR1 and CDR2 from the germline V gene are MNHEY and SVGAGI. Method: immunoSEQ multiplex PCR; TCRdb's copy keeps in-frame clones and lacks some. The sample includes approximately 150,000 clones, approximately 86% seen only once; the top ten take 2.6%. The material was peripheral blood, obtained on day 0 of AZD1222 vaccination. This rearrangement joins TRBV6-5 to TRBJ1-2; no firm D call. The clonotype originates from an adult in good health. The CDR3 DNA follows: TGTGCCAGCAGGGTCACACAGAACTATGGCTACACCTTC. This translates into CASRVTQNYGYTF.